This is a list of T cell receptor beta chains from one sample in a study of radiation and T cells in renal cell carcinoma. Measured with immunoSEQ multiplex PCR; TCRdb has only the in-frame clones, and not every one. The top ten clones hold approximately 8% of a sample with approximately 90,000 clones, 80% to 90% of them seen once. Here the sequenced sample was blood, taken from a patient whose treatment included radiotherapy and nephrectomy. These receptors all come from a man in his forties or fifties with renal cell carcinoma. The CDR3 runs from the conserved cysteine through the conserved F or W. Each record gives: D gene, V gene, clone size, J gene, CDR3 DNA, CDR3 protein. D genes are given only for firm matches. Size values are once, few and many counts, or a class for expanded clones, and some rows have none.

d_call: -; v_call: TRBV5-1; clone_size: -; j_call: TRBJ1-3; cdr3_nt: TGCGCCAGCAGCTCTTACCCAAACTCTGGAAACACCATATATTTT; cdr3_aa: CASSSYPNSGNTIYF
d_call: TRBD1; v_call: TRBV6-6; clone_size: -; j_call: TRBJ1-6; cdr3_nt: TGTGCCAGCAGTTACCTGGGACAGATCAATTCACCCCTCCACTTT; cdr3_aa: CASSYLGQINSPLHF
d_call: -; v_call: TRBV7-9; clone_size: -; j_call: TRBJ2-5; cdr3_nt: TGTGCCAGCAGCCCTATAAAATACATTTCGGCGGAGACCCAGTACTTC; cdr3_aa: CASSPIKYISAETQYF
d_call: TRBD2; v_call: TRBV10-3; clone_size: -; j_call: TRBJ2-5; cdr3_nt: TGTGCCATCAGTGAGTCCCTAGCGGGAGTACGGGAGACCCAGTACTTC; cdr3_aa: CAISESLAGVRETQYF
d_call: TRBD1; v_call: TRBV6-5; clone_size: few; j_call: TRBJ1-6; cdr3_nt: TGTGCCAGCAGAGCGACAGGGGGAGACTCACCCCTCCACTTT; cdr3_aa: CASRATGGDSPLHF
d_call: -; v_call: TRBV6-1; clone_size: -; j_call: TRBJ2-7; cdr3_nt: TGTGCCAGCAGTGTGAGGAGGAACTCCGAGCAGTACTTC; cdr3_aa: CASSVRRNSEQYF
d_call: TRBD1; v_call: TRBV5-1; clone_size: once; j_call: TRBJ2-5; cdr3_nt: TGCGCCAGCAGCTTGGGGACAGGCCACCAAGAGACCCAGTACTTC; cdr3_aa: CASSLGTGHQETQYF
d_call: -; v_call: TRBV6-6; clone_size: -; j_call: TRBJ2-3; cdr3_nt: TGTGCCAGCAGTTACTCAGGGGCCGAAGATACGCAGTATTTT; cdr3_aa: CASSYSGAEDTQYF
d_call: -; v_call: TRBV30; clone_size: -; j_call: TRBJ1-6; cdr3_nt: TGTGCCTGGAGTGTGAAAAATTATAATTCACCCCTCCACTTT; cdr3_aa: CAWSVKNYNSPLHF
d_call: -; v_call: TRBV30; clone_size: -; j_call: TRBJ1-5; cdr3_nt: TGTGCCTGGAGTCTTGGTTCCCAGGGAAATCAGCCCCAGCATTTT; cdr3_aa: CAWSLGSQGNQPQHF
d_call: TRBD1; v_call: TRBV7-9; clone_size: few; j_call: TRBJ1-4; cdr3_nt: TGTGCCAGCAGCTCCGGCAGGGGGAATGAAAAACTGTTTTTT; cdr3_aa: CASSSGRGNEKLFF
d_call: -; v_call: TRBV6-1; clone_size: -; j_call: TRBJ1-1; cdr3_nt: TGTGCCAGCAGTGAAGATCGGGGATCGGTCATGAACACTGAAGCTTTCTTT; cdr3_aa: CASSEDRGSVMNTEAFF
d_call: -; v_call: TRBV18; clone_size: -; j_call: TRBJ1-1; cdr3_nt: TGTGCCAGCTCACAGGAGACGGACGACACTGAAGCTTTCTTT; cdr3_aa: CASSQETDDTEAFF
d_call: -; v_call: TRBV7-3; clone_size: once; j_call: TRBJ2-7; cdr3_nt: TGTGCCAGCAGCCCCACCCCCTGGACAGTACCCTACGAGCAGTACTTC; cdr3_aa: CASSPTPWTVPYEQYF
d_call: TRBD1; v_call: TRBV7-3; clone_size: -; j_call: TRBJ1-4; cdr3_nt: TGTGCCAGCAGTTGGGCGGGACAGGGTAATGAAAAACTGTTTTTT; cdr3_aa: CASSWAGQGNEKLFF
d_call: -; v_call: TRBV4-2; clone_size: once; j_call: TRBJ2-7; cdr3_nt: TGTGCCAGCAGCCCGGAGTATTTGGGGGATCCCTTCTACGAGCAGTACTTC; cdr3_aa: CASSPEYLGDPFYEQYF
d_call: TRBD2; v_call: TRBV28; clone_size: -; j_call: TRBJ2-7; cdr3_nt: TGTGCCAGCAGGGTTAGCGGGAATTCCTACGAGCAGTACTTC; cdr3_aa: CASRVSGNSYEQYF
d_call: TRBD1; v_call: TRBV5-8; clone_size: -; j_call: TRBJ2-7; cdr3_nt: TGTGCCAGCAGCGTAGGACAGGGCGTTTTGATCACGCAGTACTTC; cdr3_aa: CASSVGQGVLITQYF